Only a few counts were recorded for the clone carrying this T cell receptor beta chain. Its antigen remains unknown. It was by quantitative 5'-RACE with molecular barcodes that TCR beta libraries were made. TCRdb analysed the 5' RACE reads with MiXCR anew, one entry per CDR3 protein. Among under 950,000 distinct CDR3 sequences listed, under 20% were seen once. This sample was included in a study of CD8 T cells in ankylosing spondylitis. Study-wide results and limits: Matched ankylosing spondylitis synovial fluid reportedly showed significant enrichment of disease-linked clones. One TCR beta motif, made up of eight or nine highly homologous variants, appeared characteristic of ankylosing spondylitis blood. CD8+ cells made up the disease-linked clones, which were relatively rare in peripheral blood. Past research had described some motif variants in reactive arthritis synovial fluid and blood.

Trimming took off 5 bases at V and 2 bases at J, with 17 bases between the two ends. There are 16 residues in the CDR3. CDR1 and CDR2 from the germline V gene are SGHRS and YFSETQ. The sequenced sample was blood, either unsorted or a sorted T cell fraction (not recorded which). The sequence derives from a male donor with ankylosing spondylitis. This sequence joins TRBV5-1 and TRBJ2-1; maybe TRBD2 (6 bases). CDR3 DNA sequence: TGCGCCAGCAGTCACGGGATTGGAGGGGCCTACAATGAGCAGTTCTTC. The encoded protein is CASSHGIGGAYNEQFF. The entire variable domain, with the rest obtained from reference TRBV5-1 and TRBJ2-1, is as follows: KAGVTQTPRYLIKTRGQQVTLSCSPISGHRSVSWYQQTPGQGLQFLFEYFSETQRNKGNFPGRFSGRQFSNSRSEMNVSTLELGDSALYLCASSHGIGGAYNEQFFGPGTRLTVL.